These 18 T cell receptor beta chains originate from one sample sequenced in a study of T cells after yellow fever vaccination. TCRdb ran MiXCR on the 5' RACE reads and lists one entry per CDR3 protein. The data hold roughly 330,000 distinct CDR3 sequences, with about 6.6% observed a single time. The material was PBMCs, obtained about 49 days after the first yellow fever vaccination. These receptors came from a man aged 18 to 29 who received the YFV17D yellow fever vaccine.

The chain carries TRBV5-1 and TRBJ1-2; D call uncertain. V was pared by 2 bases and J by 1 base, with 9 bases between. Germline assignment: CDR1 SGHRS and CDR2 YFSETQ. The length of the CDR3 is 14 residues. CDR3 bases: TGCGCCAGCAGCTTTGAACGGGATAACTATGGCTACACCTTC. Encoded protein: CASSFERDNYGYTF.

The CDR3 loop is CASSLRPAGFDNEKLFF. CDR3 nucleotide sequence: TGTGCCAGCAGTCTTCGACCGGCAGGGTTTGATAATGAAAAACTGTTTTTT. The V and J genes are TRBV28 and TRBJ1-4; tentative D call: TRBD1 (5 bases). Germline CDR1 MDHEN, CDR2 SYDVKM. The V end was cut by 5 bases, the J end by 4 bases, with 20 bases between. The CDR3 runs to 17 residues.

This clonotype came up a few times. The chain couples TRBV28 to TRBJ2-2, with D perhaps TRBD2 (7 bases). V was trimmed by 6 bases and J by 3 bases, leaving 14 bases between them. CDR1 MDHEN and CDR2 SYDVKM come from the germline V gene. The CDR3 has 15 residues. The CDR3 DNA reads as TGTGCCAGCAGCCGAGGGGGGGCGGACACCGGGGAGCTGTTTTTT. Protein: CASSRGGADTGELFF.

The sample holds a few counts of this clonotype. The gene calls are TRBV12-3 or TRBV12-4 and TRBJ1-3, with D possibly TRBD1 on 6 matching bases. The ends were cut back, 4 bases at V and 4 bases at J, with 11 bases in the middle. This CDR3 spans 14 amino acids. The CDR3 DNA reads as TGTGCCAGCAGTTACAGGGAGGCAGGAAACACCATATATTTT. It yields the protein CASSYREAGNTIYF.

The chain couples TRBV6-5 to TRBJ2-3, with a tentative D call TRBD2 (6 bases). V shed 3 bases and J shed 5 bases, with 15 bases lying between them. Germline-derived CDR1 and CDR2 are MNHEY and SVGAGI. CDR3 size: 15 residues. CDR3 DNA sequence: TGTGCCAGCAGTTATCTGGGGGGTCTCCAAGATACGCAGTATTTT. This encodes CASSYLGGLQDTQYF.

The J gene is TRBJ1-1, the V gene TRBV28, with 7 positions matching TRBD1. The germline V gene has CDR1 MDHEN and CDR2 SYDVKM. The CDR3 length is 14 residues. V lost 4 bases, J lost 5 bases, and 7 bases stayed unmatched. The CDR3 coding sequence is TGTGCCAGCAGTTCCACAGGGGTAGGAACTGAAGCTTTCTTT. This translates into CASSSTGVGTEAFF.

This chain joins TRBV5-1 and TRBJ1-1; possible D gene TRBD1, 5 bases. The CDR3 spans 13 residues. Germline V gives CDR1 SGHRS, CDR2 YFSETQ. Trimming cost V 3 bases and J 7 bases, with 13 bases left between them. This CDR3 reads CASSWGPAIEAFF. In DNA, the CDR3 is TGCGCCAGCAGCTGGGGACCAGCAATTGAAGCTTTCTTT. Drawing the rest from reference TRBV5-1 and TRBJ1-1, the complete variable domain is KAGVTQTPRYLIKTRGQQVTLSCSPISGHRSVSWYQQTPGQGLQFLFEYFSETQRNKGNFPGRFSGRQFSNSRSEMNVSTLELGDSALYLCASSWGPAIEAFFGQGTRLTVV.

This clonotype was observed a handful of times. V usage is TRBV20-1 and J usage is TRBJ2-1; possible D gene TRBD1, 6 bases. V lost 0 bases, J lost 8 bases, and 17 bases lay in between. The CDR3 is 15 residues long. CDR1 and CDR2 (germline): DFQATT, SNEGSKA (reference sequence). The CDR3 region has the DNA TGCAGTGCTAGAGATGGCAGGGGAAGGCTCGATGAGCAGTTCTTC. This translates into CSARDGRGRLDEQFF.

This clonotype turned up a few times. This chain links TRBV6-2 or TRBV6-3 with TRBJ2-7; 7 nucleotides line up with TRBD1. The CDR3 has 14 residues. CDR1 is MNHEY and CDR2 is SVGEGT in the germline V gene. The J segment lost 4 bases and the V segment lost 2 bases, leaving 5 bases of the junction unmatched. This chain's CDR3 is CASSYTRDSYEQYV. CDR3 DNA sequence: TGTGCCAGCAGTTACACCCGGGACAGTTACGAGCAGTACGTC.

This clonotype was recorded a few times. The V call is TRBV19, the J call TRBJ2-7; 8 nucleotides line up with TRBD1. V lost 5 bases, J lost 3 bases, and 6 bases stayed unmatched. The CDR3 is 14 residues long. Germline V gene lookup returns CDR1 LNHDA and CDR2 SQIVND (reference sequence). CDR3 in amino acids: CASSLTGGNYEQYF. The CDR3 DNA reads TGTGCCAGTAGTCTAACAGGGGGAAACTACGAGCAGTACTTC.

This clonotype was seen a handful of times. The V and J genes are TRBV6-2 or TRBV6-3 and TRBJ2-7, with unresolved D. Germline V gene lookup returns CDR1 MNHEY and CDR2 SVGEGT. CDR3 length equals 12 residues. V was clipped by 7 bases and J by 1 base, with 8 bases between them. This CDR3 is CASTGNSYEQYF. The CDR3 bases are TGTGCCAGCACCGGTAATTCCTACGAGCAGTACTTC.

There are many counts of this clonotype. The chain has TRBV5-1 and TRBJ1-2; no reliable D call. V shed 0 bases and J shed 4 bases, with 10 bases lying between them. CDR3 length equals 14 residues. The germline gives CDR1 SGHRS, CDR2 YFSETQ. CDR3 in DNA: TGCGCCAGCAGCTTGGGAGGTGATTTCTATGGCTACACCTTC. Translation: CASSLGGDFYGYTF.

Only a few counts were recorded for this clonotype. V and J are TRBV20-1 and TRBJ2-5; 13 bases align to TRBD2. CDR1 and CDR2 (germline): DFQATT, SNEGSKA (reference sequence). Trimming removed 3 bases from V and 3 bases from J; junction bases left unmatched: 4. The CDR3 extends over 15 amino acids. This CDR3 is CSASYGTSGEETQYF. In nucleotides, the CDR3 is TGCAGTGCTAGTTACGGGACTAGCGGGGAAGAGACCCAGTACTTC.

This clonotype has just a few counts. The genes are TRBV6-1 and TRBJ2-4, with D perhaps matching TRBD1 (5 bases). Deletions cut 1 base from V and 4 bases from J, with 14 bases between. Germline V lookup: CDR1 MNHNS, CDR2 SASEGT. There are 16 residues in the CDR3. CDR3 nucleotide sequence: TGTGCCAGCAGTGAAGGGGGCTACAACGATAAAAACATTCAGTACTTC. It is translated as CASSEGGYNDKNIQYF.

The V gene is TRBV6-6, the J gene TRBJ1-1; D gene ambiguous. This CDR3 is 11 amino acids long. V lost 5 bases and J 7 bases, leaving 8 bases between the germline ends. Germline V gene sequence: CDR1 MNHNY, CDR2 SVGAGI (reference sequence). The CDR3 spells CASSTDGEAFF. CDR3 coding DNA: TGTGCCAGCAGTACGGACGGTGAAGCTTTCTTT.

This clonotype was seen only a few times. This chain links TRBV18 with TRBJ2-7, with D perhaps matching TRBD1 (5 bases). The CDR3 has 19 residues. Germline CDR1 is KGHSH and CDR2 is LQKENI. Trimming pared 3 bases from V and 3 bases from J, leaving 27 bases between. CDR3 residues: CASSPTVLQARGSLYEQYF. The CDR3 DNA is TGTGCCAGCTCACCGACAGTTCTCCAAGCCAGAGGATCACTCTACGAGCAGTACTTC. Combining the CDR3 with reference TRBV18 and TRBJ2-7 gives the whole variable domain NAGVMQNPRHLVRRRGQEARLRCSPMKGHSHVYWYRQLPEEGLKFMVYLQKENIIDESGMPKERFSAEFPKEGPSILRIQQVVRGDSAAYFCASSPTVLQARGSLYEQYFGPGTRLTVT.

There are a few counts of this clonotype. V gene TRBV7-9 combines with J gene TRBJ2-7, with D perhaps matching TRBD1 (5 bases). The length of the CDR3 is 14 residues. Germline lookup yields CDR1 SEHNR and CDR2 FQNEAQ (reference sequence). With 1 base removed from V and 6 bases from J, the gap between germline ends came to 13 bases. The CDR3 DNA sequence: TGTGCCAGCAGCTTAGGTCCAGGGAATTCCGAGCAGTACTTC. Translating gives CASSLGPGNSEQYF.

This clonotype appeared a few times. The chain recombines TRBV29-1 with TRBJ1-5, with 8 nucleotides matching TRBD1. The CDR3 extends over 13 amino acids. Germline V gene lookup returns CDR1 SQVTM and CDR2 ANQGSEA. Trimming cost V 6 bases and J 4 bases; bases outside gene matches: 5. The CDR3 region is CSVAGQDNQPQHF. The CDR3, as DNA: TGCAGCGTCGCGGGACAGGATAATCAGCCCCAGCATTTT.